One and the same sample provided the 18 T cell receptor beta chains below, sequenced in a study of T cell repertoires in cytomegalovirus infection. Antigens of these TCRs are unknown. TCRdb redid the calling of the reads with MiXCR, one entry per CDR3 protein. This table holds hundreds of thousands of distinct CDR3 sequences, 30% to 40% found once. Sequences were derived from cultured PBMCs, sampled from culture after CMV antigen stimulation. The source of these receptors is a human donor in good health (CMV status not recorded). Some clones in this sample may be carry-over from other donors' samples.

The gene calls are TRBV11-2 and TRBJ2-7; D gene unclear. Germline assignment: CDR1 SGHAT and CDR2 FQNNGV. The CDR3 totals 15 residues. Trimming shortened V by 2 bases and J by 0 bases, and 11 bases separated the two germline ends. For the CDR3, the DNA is TGTGCCAGCAGCTTAACTTTAGGCAGCTCCTACGAGCAGTACGTC. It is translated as CASSLTLGSSYEQYV.

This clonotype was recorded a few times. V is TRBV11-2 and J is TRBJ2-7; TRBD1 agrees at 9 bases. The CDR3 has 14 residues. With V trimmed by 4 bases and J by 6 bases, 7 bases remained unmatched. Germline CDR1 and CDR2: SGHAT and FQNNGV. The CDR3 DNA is TGTGCCAGCAGCTCAAGGACAGGGGAGTCCGAGCAGTACGTC. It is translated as CASSSRTGESEQYV.

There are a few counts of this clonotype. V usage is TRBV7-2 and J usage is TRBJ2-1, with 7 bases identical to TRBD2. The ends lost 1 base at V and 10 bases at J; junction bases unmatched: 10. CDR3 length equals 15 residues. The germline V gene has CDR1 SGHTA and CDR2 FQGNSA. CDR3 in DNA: TGTGCCAGCAGCTTAGGAGGGCCCCCGGGACTAGAGCAGTTCTTC. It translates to CASSLGGPPGLEQFF.

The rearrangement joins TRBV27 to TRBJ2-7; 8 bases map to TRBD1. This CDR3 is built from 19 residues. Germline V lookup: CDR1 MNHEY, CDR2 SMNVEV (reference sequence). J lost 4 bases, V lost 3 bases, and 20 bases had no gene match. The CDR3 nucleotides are TGTGCCAGCAGTTTGCAGAAATGGACAGGGACCTTGGGAAGATACGAGCAGTACTTC. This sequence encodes CASSLQKWTGTLGRYEQYF.

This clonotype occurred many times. Here the CDR3 DNA reads TGTGCCAGCAGCTTAGAACCCTCCATATACAATGAGCAGTTCTTC. Encoded protein: CASSLEPSIYNEQFF. The chain uses TRBV7-2 and TRBJ2-1; no reliable D call. Trimming left V 1 base short and J 4 bases short, with 11 bases between. Germline loops: CDR1 SGHTA, CDR2 FQGNSA. This CDR3 comprises 15 residues. Full variable domain (outside the CDR3, taken from reference TRBV7-2 and TRBJ2-1): GAGVSQSPSNKVTEKGKDVELRCDPISGHTALYWYRQSLGQGLEFLIYFQGNSAPDKSGLPSDRFSAERTGGSVSTLTIQRTQQEDSAVYLCASSLEPSIYNEQFFGPGTRLTVL.

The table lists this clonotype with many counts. DNA of the CDR3: TGTGCCAGCAGCTTAACGCGGTCAGCCTACGAGCAGTACTTC. This gives the protein CASSLTRSAYEQYF. The J gene is TRBJ2-7, the V gene TRBV7-2; D uncertain. Trimming took 2 bases from V and 2 from J, leaving 10 bases between them. The CDR3 is 14 amino acids. Germline CDR1 reads SGHTA; CDR2 reads FQGNSA.

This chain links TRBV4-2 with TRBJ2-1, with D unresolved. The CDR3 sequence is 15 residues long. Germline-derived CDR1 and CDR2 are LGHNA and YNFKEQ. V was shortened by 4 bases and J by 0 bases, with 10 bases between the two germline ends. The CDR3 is CASSPDTRSYNEQFF. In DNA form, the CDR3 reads TGTGCCAGCAGCCCCGACACCCGCTCCTACAATGAGCAGTTCTTC.

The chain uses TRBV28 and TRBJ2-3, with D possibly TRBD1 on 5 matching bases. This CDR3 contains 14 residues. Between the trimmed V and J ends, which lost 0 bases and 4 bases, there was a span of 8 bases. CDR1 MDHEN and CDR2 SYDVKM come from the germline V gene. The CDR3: CASSLWGRADTQYF. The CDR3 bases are TGTGCCAGCAGTTTATGGGGGCGAGCAGATACGCAGTATTTT.

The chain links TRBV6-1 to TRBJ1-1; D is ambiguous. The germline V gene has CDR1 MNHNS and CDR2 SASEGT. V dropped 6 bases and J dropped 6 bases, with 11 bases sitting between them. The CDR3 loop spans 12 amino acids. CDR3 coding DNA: TGTGCCAGCAGCCCCATTAACGCTGAAGCTTTCTTT. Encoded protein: CASSPINAEAFF.

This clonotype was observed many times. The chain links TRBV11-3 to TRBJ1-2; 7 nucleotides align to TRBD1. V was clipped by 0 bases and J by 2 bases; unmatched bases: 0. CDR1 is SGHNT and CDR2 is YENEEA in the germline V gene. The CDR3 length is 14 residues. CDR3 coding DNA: TGTGCCAGCAGCTTAGAGACAGGGAACTATGGCTACACCTTC. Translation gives CASSLETGNYGYTF. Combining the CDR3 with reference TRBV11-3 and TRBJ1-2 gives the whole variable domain EAGVVQSPRYKIIEKKQPVAFWCNPISGHNTLYWYLQNLGQGPELLIRYENEEAVDDSQLPKDRFSAERLKGVDSTLKIQPAELGDSAVYLCASSLETGNYGYTFGSGTRLTVV.

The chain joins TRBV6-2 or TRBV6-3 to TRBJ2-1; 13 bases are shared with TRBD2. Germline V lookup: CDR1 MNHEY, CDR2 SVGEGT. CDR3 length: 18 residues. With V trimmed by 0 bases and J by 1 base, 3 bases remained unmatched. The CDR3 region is CASSYSGLAGISYNEQFF. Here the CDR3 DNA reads TGTGCCAGCAGTTACTCGGGACTAGCGGGGATTTCCTACAATGAGCAGTTCTTC.

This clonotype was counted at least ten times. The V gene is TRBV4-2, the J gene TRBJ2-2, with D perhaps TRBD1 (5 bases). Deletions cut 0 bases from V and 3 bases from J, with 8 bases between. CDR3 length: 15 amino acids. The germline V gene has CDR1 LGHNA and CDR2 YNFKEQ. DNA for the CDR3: TGTGCCAGCAGCCAAGAAGGCAGGGACACCGGGGAGCTGTTTTTT. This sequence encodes CASSQEGRDTGELFF.

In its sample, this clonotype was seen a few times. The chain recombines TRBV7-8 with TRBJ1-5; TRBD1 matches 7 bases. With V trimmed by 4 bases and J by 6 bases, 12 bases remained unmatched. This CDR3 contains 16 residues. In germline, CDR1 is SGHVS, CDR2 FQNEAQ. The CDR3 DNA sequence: TGTGCCAGCAGCTCTGGGGGACAGCTTTTTCCTCAGCCCCAGCATTTT. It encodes CASSSGGQLFPQPQHF.

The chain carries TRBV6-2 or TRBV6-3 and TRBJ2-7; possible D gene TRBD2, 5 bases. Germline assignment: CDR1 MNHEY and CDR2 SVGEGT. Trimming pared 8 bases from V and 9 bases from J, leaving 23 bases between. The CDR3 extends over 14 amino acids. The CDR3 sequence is CASGTLSLASGQYV. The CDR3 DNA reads TGTGCCAGCGGAACCCTGAGTCTAGCTTCAGGGCAGTACGTC.

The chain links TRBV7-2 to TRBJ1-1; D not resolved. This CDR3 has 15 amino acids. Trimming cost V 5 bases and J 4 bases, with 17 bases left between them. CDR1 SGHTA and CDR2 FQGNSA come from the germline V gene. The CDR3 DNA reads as TGTGCCAGCAGCCCCGCCCCGGCTCGGGGCACTGAAGCTTTCTTT. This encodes CASSPAPARGTEAFF.

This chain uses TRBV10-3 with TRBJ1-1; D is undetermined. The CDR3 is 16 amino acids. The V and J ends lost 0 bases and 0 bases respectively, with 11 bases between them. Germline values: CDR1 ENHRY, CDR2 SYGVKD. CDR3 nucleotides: TGTGCCATCAGTGAGTCTGCGGGCTTGATGAACACTGAAGCTTTCTTT. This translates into CAISESAGLMNTEAFF.

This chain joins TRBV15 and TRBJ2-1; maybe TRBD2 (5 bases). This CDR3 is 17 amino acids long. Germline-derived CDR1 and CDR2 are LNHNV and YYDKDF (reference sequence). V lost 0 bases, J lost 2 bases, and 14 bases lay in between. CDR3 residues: CATSRDRRLEPYNEQFF. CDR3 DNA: TGTGCCACCAGCAGAGATAGGAGGTTAGAACCCTACAATGAGCAGTTCTTC.

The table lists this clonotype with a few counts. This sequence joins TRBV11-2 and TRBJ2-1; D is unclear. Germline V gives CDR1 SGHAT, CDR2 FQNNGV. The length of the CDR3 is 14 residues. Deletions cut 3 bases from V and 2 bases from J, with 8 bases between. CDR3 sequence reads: CASSLNGPYNEQFF. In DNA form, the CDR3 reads TGTGCCAGCAGCTTGAACGGCCCCTACAATGAGCAGTTCTTC.